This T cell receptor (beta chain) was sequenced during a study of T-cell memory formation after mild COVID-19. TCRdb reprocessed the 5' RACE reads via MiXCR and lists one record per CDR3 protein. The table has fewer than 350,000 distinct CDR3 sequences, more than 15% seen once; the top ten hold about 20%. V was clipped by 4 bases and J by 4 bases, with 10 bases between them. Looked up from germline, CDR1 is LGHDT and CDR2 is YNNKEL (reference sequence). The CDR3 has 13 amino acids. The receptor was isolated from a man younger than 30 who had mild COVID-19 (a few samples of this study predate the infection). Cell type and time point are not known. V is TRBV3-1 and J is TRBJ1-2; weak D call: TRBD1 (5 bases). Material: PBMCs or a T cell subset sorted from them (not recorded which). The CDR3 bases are TGTGCCAGCAGCCCGGGACTGAGCTATGGCTACACCTTC. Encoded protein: CASSPGLSYGYTF.